This note documents a single T cell receptor beta chain sequence. The junction shows a germline mismatch at one end, possibly a read error. This sample was included in a study of blood T cells in healthy people across ages. Germline V CDR1 and CDR2: ENHRY, SYGVKD. The length of the CDR3 is 15 residues. A second about 6 to 12 cycle PCR used barcoded and J-beta primers. TCRdb recomputed calls from the 5' RACE reads with MiXCR, one row per CDR3 protein. The sample consists of 800,000 or so distinct CDR3 sequences, about 42% of them appearing once. This TCR was recovered from an elderly man in good health. The V gene is TRBV10-3, the J gene TRBJ1-4; D perhaps matches TRBD1 (6 bases). Sequencing used blood. The CDR3 region is CASSTGRATNEKLFF. The CDR3 nucleotides read TGTGCCAGCAGTACAGGGCGTGCAACTAATGAAAAACTGTTTTTT.